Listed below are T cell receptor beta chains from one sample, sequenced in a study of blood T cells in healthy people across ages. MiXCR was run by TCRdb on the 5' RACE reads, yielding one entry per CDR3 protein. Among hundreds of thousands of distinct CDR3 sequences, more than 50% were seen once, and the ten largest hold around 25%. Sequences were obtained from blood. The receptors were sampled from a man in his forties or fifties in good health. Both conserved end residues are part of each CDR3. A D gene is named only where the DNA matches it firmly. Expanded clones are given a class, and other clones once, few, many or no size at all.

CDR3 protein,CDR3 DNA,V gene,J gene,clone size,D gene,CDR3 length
CASSLNGGNEKLFF,TGTGCCAGCAGTTTAAACGGCGGTAATGAAAAACTGTTTTTT,TRBV27,TRBJ1-4,.,.,14
CTSSPRRQGSETQYF,TGTACCAGCAGCCCAAGAAGACAGGGATCAGAGACCCAGTACTTC,TRBV9,TRBJ2-5,.,TRBD1,15
CAIRTSGSTETQYF,TGTGCCATCAGGACTAGCGGGAGTACAGAGACCCAGTACTTC,TRBV6-2/TRBV6-3,TRBJ2-5,few,TRBD2,14
CSARDIRGIDTEAFF,TGCAGTGCTAGAGATATCAGGGGCATCGACACTGAAGCTTTCTTT,TRBV20-1,TRBJ1-1,few,.,15
CASSPRELRGYTF,TGTGCCAGCAGTCCCCGGGAACTGCGGGGCTACACCTTC,TRBV12-3/TRBV12-4,TRBJ1-2,few,.,13
CASSGGDEKLFF,TGTGCCAGCAGCGGAGGGGATGAAAAACTGTTTTTT,TRBV9,TRBJ1-4,.,.,12
CASRTPGTGSRDEQYF,TGTGCCAGCAGAACACCCGGGACAGGGAGTAGGGATGAGCAGTACTTC,TRBV6-2/TRBV6-3,TRBJ2-5,.,TRBD1,16
CSVDRGGTDTQYF,TGCAGCGTGGACAGAGGGGGAACAGATACGCAGTATTTT,TRBV29-1,TRBJ2-3,few,.,13
CASSLIPAGGQGETQYF,TGTGCCAGCAGTCTTATCCCCGCCGGTGGACAGGGAGAGACCCAGTACTTC,TRBV27,TRBJ2-5,.,TRBD1,17
CASSLRDSSYEQYF,TGCGCCAGCAGCTTGCGTGACAGTTCCTACGAGCAGTACTTC,TRBV5-1,TRBJ2-7,few,.,14
CASSGPNSYEQYF,TGTGCCAGCAGCGGGCCGAACTCCTACGAGCAGTACTTC,TRBV11-1,TRBJ2-7,.,.,13
CSARSDSNQPQHF,TGCAGTGCTAGGTCGGATAGCAATCAGCCCCAGCATTTT,TRBV20-1,TRBJ1-5,.,.,13
CASSLLPVNEQYF,TGTGCCAGCAGCTTATTACCAGTCAATGAGCAGTACTTC,TRBV7-2,TRBJ2-7,few,.,13
CACSLLGLVYEQYF,TGCGCCTGCAGCTTATTAGGGTTGGTGTACGAGCAGTACTTC,TRBV5-1,TRBJ2-7,.,.,14
CSAPRTGHGTEAFF,TGCAGTGCTCCTCGGACAGGTCATGGGACTGAAGCTTTCTTT,TRBV20-1,TRBJ1-1,few,TRBD1,14
CASSSGVRNEQFF,TGTGCCAGCAGTTCCGGAGTGAGGAATGAGCAGTTCTTC,TRBV28,TRBJ2-1,once,.,13
CASSEEGRDRHF,TGTGCCAGCAGTGAAGAGGGGCGGGACAGGCATTTT,TRBV2,TRBJ1-5,.,TRBD1,12
CASSVVGTGVGTQYF,TGTGCCAGCAGCGTAGTAGGGACAGGGGTTGGAACGCAGTATTTT,TRBV9,TRBJ2-3,.,TRBD1,15
CSARDPEASGVRGTDTQYF,TGCAGTGCTAGAGATCCGGAGGCTAGCGGGGTCAGAGGCACAGATACGCAGTATTTT,TRBV20-1,TRBJ2-3,few,TRBD2,19
CASSTTGSYNSPLHF,TGTGCCAGCAGCACCACTGGTAGTTATAATTCACCCCTCCACTTT,TRBV5-4,TRBJ1-6,.,.,15
CASSQDPSGDTDTQYF,TGCGCCAGCAGCCAAGATCCTAGCGGGGACACAGATACGCAGTATTTT,TRBV5-1,TRBJ2-3,.,TRBD2,16
CASSLAVMNTEAFF,TGTGCCAGCAGTTTGGCAGTCATGAACACTGAAGCTTTCTTT,TRBV12-3/TRBV12-4,TRBJ1-1,few,.,14
CASVREGLNNEQFF,TGTGCCAGCGTTAGGGAGGGCCTCAACAATGAGCAGTTCTTC,TRBV6-2/TRBV6-3,TRBJ2-1,few,TRBD2,14
CASSQEQGAPYGYTF,TGCGCCAGCAGCCAGGAACAGGGGGCGCCTTATGGCTACACCTTC,TRBV4-3,TRBJ1-2,.,TRBD1,15
CASSQDWGDSTDTQYF,TGCGCCAGCAGCCAAGACTGGGGGGATTCCACAGATACGCAGTATTTT,TRBV4-3,TRBJ2-3,.,.,16
CASSPTGLWDEKLFF,TGTGCCAGCAGTCCCACCGGGCTGTGGGATGAAAAACTGTTTTTT,TRBV27,TRBJ1-4,.,.,15
CASSLTTAVSYEQYF,TGCGCCAGCAGTCTAACAACGGCAGTTTCTTACGAGCAGTACTTC,TRBV4-3,TRBJ2-7,.,.,15
CASSLLTGELGVTEAFF,TGTGCCAGCAGTTTATTGACAGGGGAGTTGGGGGTCACTGAAGCTTTCTTT,TRBV27,TRBJ1-1,.,TRBD1,17
CSVKGSNYGYTF,TGCAGCGTTAAGGGGTCTAACTATGGCTACACCTTC,TRBV29-1,TRBJ1-2,few,.,12
CSVEGGIGTDTQYF,TGCAGCGTTGAAGGGGGGATTGGCACAGATACGCAGTATTTT,TRBV29-1,TRBJ2-3,.,.,14
CASSSSGRDTDTQYF,TGTGCCAGCAGTTCCAGCGGGAGGGACACAGATACGCAGTATTTT,TRBV27,TRBJ2-3,few,TRBD2,15
CSVVGLTKNEQFF,TGCAGCGTTGTTGGCCTGACGAAAAATGAGCAGTTCTTC,TRBV29-1,TRBJ2-1,few,.,13
CSVGGGRGETQYF,TGCAGCGTTGGCGGCGGGAGGGGGGAGACCCAGTACTTC,TRBV29-1,TRBJ2-5,few,TRBD2,13
CASSQEPSGSSYNEQFF,TGTGCCAGCAGCCAAGAACCTAGCGGGAGCTCCTACAATGAGCAGTTCTTC,TRBV4-2,TRBJ2-1,few,TRBD2,17
CSVELRLGSGTDTQYF,TGCAGCGTGGAACTTCGTCTCGGGTCGGGGACAGATACGCAGTATTTT,TRBV29-1,TRBJ2-3,.,.,16
CASSLSLLAALRTAGNTEAFF,TGTGCCAGCAGCTTGTCTCTTCTAGCCGCCTTACGGACAGCGGGGAACACTGAAGCTTTCTTT,TRBV5-8,TRBJ1-1,few,.,21
CAISGSSSGNTIYF,TGTGCCATCAGCGGCAGCAGCTCTGGAAACACCATATATTTT,TRBV10-3,TRBJ1-3,.,.,14
CASSQQGRHEKLFF,TGTGCCAGCAGCCAACAGGGGAGGCATGAAAAACTGTTTTTT,TRBV6-5,TRBJ1-4,.,TRBD1,14
CSVGTGQDGYTF,TGCAGCGTTGGGACAGGGCAAGATGGCTACACCTTC,TRBV29-1,TRBJ1-2,few,TRBD1,12
CASSYQMGDGQPQHF,TGTGCCAGCAGTTATCAGATGGGGGATGGCCAGCCCCAGCATTTT,TRBV6-2/TRBV6-3,TRBJ1-5,.,.,15
CAISDPLTTLGTEALF,TGTGCCATCAGTGACCCCTTGACAACCCTGGGCACTGAAGCTTTGTTT,TRBV10-3,TRBJ1-1,.,.,16
CASSPLAVQETQYF,TGTGCCAGCAGCCCCTTAGCAGTCCAAGAGACCCAGTACTTC,TRBV7-2,TRBJ2-5,.,.,14
CASSRDGADTQYF,TGTGCCAGCAGCAGGGATGGGGCAGATACGCAGTATTTT,TRBV7-7,TRBJ2-3,many,.,13
CASSRAGEGLRDTQYF,TGTGCCAGCAGTCGAGCTGGCGAGGGCCTACGAGATACGCAGTATTTT,TRBV28,TRBJ2-3,.,.,16
CASSAGAYGYEQYF,TGTGCCAGCAGTGCGGGGGCATACGGGTACGAGCAGTACTTC,TRBV6-2/TRBV6-3,TRBJ2-7,.,.,14
CASSPGVSGANVLTF,TGTGCCAGCAGTCCAGGGGTCTCGGGGGCCAACGTCCTGACTTTC,TRBV27,TRBJ2-6,many,.,15
CASSGTTTGPNYGYTF,TGCGCCAGCAGCGGGACCACGACAGGACCTAACTATGGCTACACCTTC,TRBV5-1,TRBJ1-2,few,.,16
CASSMWWPGVDYGYTF,TGTGCCAGCAGCATGTGGTGGCCAGGGGTAGACTATGGCTACACCTTC,TRBV5-6,TRBJ1-2,.,.,16
CASSLVIRETQYF,TGTGCCAGCAGCTTAGTTATCCGGGAGACCCAGTACTTC,TRBV7-2,TRBJ2-5,.,.,13
CSASWGQGAYEQYF,TGCAGTGCTAGTTGGGGACAGGGGGCATACGAGCAGTACTTC,TRBV20-1,TRBJ2-7,.,TRBD1,14
CASSLRDRGFGELFF,TGTGCCAGCAGTCTCCGGGACAGGGGGTTTGGGGAGCTGTTTTTT,TRBV12-3/TRBV12-4,TRBJ2-2,few,TRBD1,15
CASSPRWRGQYGYTF,TGTGCCAGCAGCCCCCGGTGGAGGGGGCAATATGGCTACACCTTC,TRBV5-6,TRBJ1-2,.,TRBD1,15
CSARVGRGSWEQYF,TGCAGTGCTAGAGTTGGCAGGGGAAGTTGGGAGCAGTACTTC,TRBV20-1,TRBJ2-4,.,.,14